The 9 T cell receptor beta chains presented below share a single source sample, sequenced in a study of T cell responses to AZD1222 COVID-19 vaccine. Method: immunoSEQ multiplex PCR; TCRdb's copy keeps in-frame clones and lacks some. The sample contains tens of thousands of clones, around 80% of which appear only once. The input for sequencing was peripheral blood, taken 28 days after the second dose of the MenACWY control vaccine. The receptors were gathered from an adult who received the MenACWY meningococcal vaccine as a control.

This chain joins TRBV9 and TRBJ1-1, with TRBD1 identical over 7 bases. CDR3 size: 15 residues. Losses at the gene ends were 3 bases for V and 4 bases for J; bases not matched to a gene: 9. Germline assignment: CDR1 SGDLS and CDR2 YYNGEE. As DNA, the CDR3 is TGTGCCAGCAGCGAAAAGACAGGGCCCTTCACTGAAGCTTTCTTT. The encoded protein is CASSEKTGPFTEAFF.

This clone showed up just once. The chain recombines TRBV5-1 with TRBJ2-7; D remains unclear. Trimming cost V 4 bases and J 2 bases, with 16 bases left between them. Germline CDR1 SGHRS, CDR2 YFSETQ. CDR3 length: 15 residues. CDR3 region: CASSPATAITYEQYF. The CDR3 DNA reads TGCGCCAGCAGCCCTGCAACAGCGATTACCTACGAGCAGTACTTC. Supplemented by reference TRBV5-1 and TRBJ2-7, the full variable domain reads KAGVTQTPRYLIKTRGQQVTLSCSPISGHRSVSWYQQTPGQGLQFLFEYFSETQRNKGNFPGRFSGRQFSNSRSEMNVSTLELGDSALYLCASSPATAITYEQYFGPGTRLTVT.

The chain employs TRBV5-4 and TRBJ2-7; 8 bases are shared with TRBD1. V shed 4 bases and J 0 bases; nucleotides not matched to a gene: 6. The CDR3 loop spans 15 amino acids. Germline V gives CDR1 SGHNT, CDR2 YYREEE (reference sequence). The CDR3 spells CASSPGQGGSYEQYF. CDR3 bases: TGTGCCAGCAGCCCCGGACAGGGTGGCTCCTACGAGCAGTACTTC.

In its sample, this clone was seen once. V and J are TRBV7-9 and TRBJ1-1; TRBD1 matches at 9 bases. This CDR3 has 15 amino acids. From germline, CDR1 is SEHNR and CDR2 FQNEAQ (reference sequence). J was trimmed by 3 bases and V by 5 bases; bases with no gene match: 7. DNA for the CDR3: TGTGCCAGCAGCCCGAGAGACAGGGGGGACACTGAAGCTTTCTTT. It translates to CASSPRDRGDTEAFF. Complete variable domain (other parts from reference TRBV7-9 and TRBJ1-1): DTGVSQNPRHKITKRGQNVTFRCDPISEHNRLYWYRQTLGQGPEFLTYFQNEAQLEKSRLLSDRFSAERPKGSFSTLEIQRTEQGDSAMYLCASSPRDRGDTEAFFGQGTRLTVV.

The J gene is TRBJ2-1, the V gene TRBV6-6; TRBD2 aligns across 9 bases. The CDR3 runs 15 residues. V trimming: 3 bases; J trimming: 4 bases; junction bases outside the gene matches: 4. The germline V gene has CDR1 MNHNY and CDR2 SVGAGI (reference sequence). DNA for the CDR3: TGTGCCAGCAGTTATGCGACTAGCGGTTACAATGAGCAGTTCTTC. It is translated as CASSYATSGYNEQFF.

The chain uses TRBV5-4 and TRBJ2-5, with a weak D call TRBD2 (7 bases). Trimming took 2 bases from V and 4 from J, leaving 12 bases between them. Germline CDR1 SGHNT, CDR2 YYREEE (reference sequence). The CDR3 consists of 14 residues. The CDR3 region is CASSFSGGGETQYF. The CDR3 DNA sequence: TGTGCCAGCAGCTTTTCGGGGGGCGGAGAGACCCAGTACTTC.

The chain employs TRBV5-1 and TRBJ2-6, with 7 nucleotides matching TRBD2. Germline V gene lookup returns CDR1 SGHRS and CDR2 YFSETQ. Trimming took 2 bases from V and 2 from J; bases not matched to a gene: 1. This CDR3 spans 15 amino acids. The CDR3 spells CASSLSGAGANVLTF. As DNA, the CDR3 is TGCGCCAGCAGCTTAAGCGGGGCTGGGGCCAACGTCCTGACTTTC.

The chain uses TRBV30 and TRBJ1-1; D uncertain. There are 13 residues in the CDR3. V lost 3 bases to trimming and J lost 6 bases, with 14 bases between them. Germline values: CDR1 GTSNPN, CDR2 SVGIG (reference sequence). CDR3 in DNA: TGTGCCTGGAGCGGCCCAAGTCGCGCTGAAGCTTTCTTT. As protein: CAWSGPSRAEAFF.

V and J are TRBV9 and TRBJ2-3; TRBD1 matches at 8 bases. The CDR3 is 15 residues long. V was clipped by 3 bases and J by 4 bases; unmatched bases: 7. Germline CDR1 SGDLS, CDR2 YYNGEE. The CDR3 region has the DNA TGTGCCAGCAGCGATCCAGGGGGCGGCCCAGATACGCAGTATTTT. It translates to CASSDPGGGPDTQYF. Based on the CDR3 plus reference TRBV9 and TRBJ2-3, the full variable domain is DSGVTQTPKHLITATGQRVTLRCSPRSGDLSVYWYQQSLDQGLQFLIQYYNGEERAKGNILERFSAQQFPDLHSELNLSSLELGDSALYFCASSDPGGGPDTQYFGPGTRLTVL.